What follows are 31 T cell receptor beta chains derived from one specimen sequenced in a study of shared clonotypes between healthy human individuals. The assay was immunoSEQ multiplex PCR, and TCRdb's table has in-frame clones only and misses some. Among over 2,000,000 clones listed, 93% were seen once. Naive CD8 cells were CD45RO-negative, positively selected for CCR7, excluding terminally differentiated effector memory CD45RA+ cells. Source material: naive CD8+ T cells from PBMCs. These receptors came from a man between 18 and 35 years old in good health. Some clones in this sample may be carry-over from other donors' samples.

The genes are TRBV7-8 and TRBJ2-1; D gene unclear. The germline V gene has CDR1 SGHVS and CDR2 FQNEAQ. V lost 7 bases and J lost 0, with 16 bases in between. The CDR3 is 16 residues long. This CDR3 reads CASTNTQESSYNEQFF. The CDR3 DNA reads TGTGCCAGCACCAACACCCAGGAAAGCTCCTACAATGAGCAGTTCTTC.

V usage is TRBV9 and J usage is TRBJ2-3; tentatively, D is TRBD2 (6 bases). V dropped 0 bases and J dropped 2 bases, with 13 bases sitting between them. The CDR3 is 16 residues long. Germline V lookup: CDR1 SGDLS, CDR2 YYNGEE. The CDR3 sequence: CASSVESSAVTDTQYF. CDR3 DNA sequence: TGTGCCAGCAGCGTAGAGTCTAGCGCAGTCACAGATACGCAGTATTTT.

The V and J genes are TRBV15 and TRBJ2-2; tentatively, D is TRBD1 (6 bases). The CDR3 is 15 residues long. CDR1 and CDR2 (germline): LNHNV, YYDKDF (reference sequence). V was pared by 0 bases and J by 5 bases, with 10 bases between. DNA for the CDR3: TGTGCCACCAGCAGAGATCCCAGGGGTACCGGGGAGCTGTTTTTT. Protein sequence: CATSRDPRGTGELFF. The whole variable domain, remainder taken from reference TRBV15 and TRBJ2-2, is DAMVIQNPRYQVTQFGKPVTLSCSQTLNHNVMYWYQQKSSQAPKLLFHYYDKDFNNEADTPDNFQSRRPNTSFCFLDIRSPGLGDTAMYLCATSRDPRGTGELFFGEGSRLTVL.

The genes are TRBV19 and TRBJ2-4, with 8 bases aligning to TRBD2. Germline CDR1 and CDR2: LNHDA and SQIVND (reference sequence). The CDR3 contains 17 residues. Trimming cost V 6 bases and J 2 bases; bases outside gene matches: 12. CDR3 nucleotide sequence: TGTGCCAGTAGCGATTCCCGGGGGGGGTTAACCAAAAACATTCAGTACTTC. Amino acid sequence: CASSDSRGGLTKNIQYF.

The sample holds one count of this clone. The V call is TRBV7-9, the J call TRBJ1-1; D unresolved. This CDR3 spans 16 amino acids. V was trimmed by 1 base and J by 1 base, leaving 13 bases between them. The germline V gene encodes CDR1 SEHNR and CDR2 FQNEAQ (reference sequence). The CDR3 here is CASSLVLGAENTEAFF. For the CDR3, the DNA is TGTGCCAGCAGCTTAGTCCTAGGCGCTGAGAACACTGAAGCTTTCTTT.

The rearrangement links TRBV9 to TRBJ2-1; D might be TRBD1 (6 bases). The V gene lost 3 bases and the J gene lost 1 base, with 14 bases spanning the gap. This CDR3 is 16 amino acids long. Germline CDR1 reads SGDLS; CDR2 reads YYNGEE. The CDR3 region has the DNA TGTGCCAGCAGCGCGGGGACATTAGGGTCCTACAATGAGCAGTTCTTC. Protein product: CASSAGTLGSYNEQFF.

The CDR3 reads CASSLGQDRFTDTQYF. DNA for the CDR3: TGCGCCAGCAGCCTTGGACAGGATCGTTTCACAGATACGCAGTATTTT. V and J are TRBV4-1 and TRBJ2-3; TRBD1 agrees at 7 bases. Germline lookup yields CDR1 MGHRA and CDR2 YSYEKL. Trimming at V came to 4 bases and at J to 2 bases, leaving 9 bases not matched to a gene. The CDR3 length is 16 residues.

The V and J genes are TRBV6-1 and TRBJ2-1, with D tentatively TRBD1 (5 bases). The length of the CDR3 is 19 residues. V lost 3 bases, J lost 0 bases, and 21 bases lay in between. Per the germline V gene, CDR1 is MNHNS and CDR2 is SASEGT. The CDR3 sequence: CASSDQGTRKISSYNEQFF. In DNA, the CDR3 is TGTGCCAGCAGTGATCAGGGTACCCGTAAAATAAGCTCCTACAATGAGCAGTTCTTC.

The V and J genes are TRBV27 and TRBJ1-1, with D unclear. Trimming pared 6 bases from V and 6 bases from J, leaving 17 bases between. This CDR3 spans 14 amino acids. Per germline, CDR1 MNHEY and CDR2 SMNVEV (reference sequence). The CDR3 reads CASSPKSRFPEAFF. In DNA form, the CDR3 reads TGTGCCAGCAGCCCCAAGTCGAGGTTCCCTGAAGCTTTCTTT.

V usage is TRBV10-3 and J usage is TRBJ2-7; 9 nucleotides align to TRBD2. Per the germline V gene, CDR1 is ENHRY and CDR2 is SYGVKD. V shed 0 bases and J 2 bases; nucleotides not matched to a gene: 8. The CDR3 totals 17 residues. This CDR3 reads CAISESKGGRGAYEQYF. The CDR3 nucleotides are TGTGCCATCAGTGAGTCGAAGGGCGGGAGGGGGGCCTACGAGCAGTACTTC.

The chain employs TRBV6-5 and TRBJ2-3; TRBD1 or TRBD2 may be the D gene (5 bases each). Germline CDR1 reads MNHEY; CDR2 reads SVGAGI. Trimming stripped 8 bases from V and 4 bases from J, with 16 bases between. The CDR3 length is 14 residues. The CDR3 loop is CASRGRSGPDTQYF. DNA for the CDR3: TGTGCCAGCCGGGGACGAAGCGGCCCAGATACGCAGTATTTT.

The V gene is TRBV2, the J gene TRBJ2-7, with 8 bases lining up with TRBD2. Trimming cost V 6 bases and J 0 bases; bases outside gene matches: 7. This CDR3 contains 15 residues. CDR1 is SNHLY, CDR2 FYNNEI, per germline. The CDR3 sequence is CASSPLAEPSYEQYF. In DNA form, the CDR3 reads TGTGCCAGCAGCCCACTAGCGGAGCCCTCCTACGAGCAGTACTTC.

This clone was recorded once. CDR3 protein: CASSLGDRADTQYF. The CDR3, as DNA: TGTGCCAGCAGCTTAGGGGATCGGGCAGATACGCAGTATTTT. The V call is TRBV5-5, the J call TRBJ2-3; the D gene is possibly TRBD1 (5 bases). CDR3 length: 14 amino acids. Trimming removed 2 bases at V and 4 bases at J, with 11 bases between. CDR1 and CDR2 (germline): SGHKS, YYEKEE (reference sequence).

The chain employs TRBV6-6 and TRBJ2-1; 9 positions agree with TRBD1. V shed 0 bases, J shed 9 bases, and the junction held 6 bases outside the gene matches. The germline V gene encodes CDR1 MNHNY and CDR2 SVGAGI (reference sequence). The CDR3 has 15 residues. CDR3 region: CASSYSGQGGGEQFF. CDR3 sequence (DNA): TGTGCCAGCAGTTACTCGGGACAGGGAGGGGGTGAGCAGTTCTTC.

The chain uses TRBV9 and TRBJ2-1, with 10 bases aligning to TRBD2. The CDR3 sequence is 16 residues long. In germline, CDR1 is SGDLS, CDR2 YYNGEE. With 4 bases clipped from V and 8 bases from J, the junction kept 12 bases outside the gene matches. This chain's CDR3 is CASSSRGAGGGDEQFF. CDR3 bases: TGTGCCAGCAGCTCCCGAGGAGCGGGAGGGGGCGATGAGCAGTTCTTC.

This clone was picked up a small number of times. The gene calls are TRBV5-4 and TRBJ1-1; D ambiguous. The CDR3 totals 11 residues. Germline values: CDR1 SGHNT, CDR2 YYREEE (reference sequence). The V and J ends lost 2 bases and 11 bases respectively, with 10 bases between them. This CDR3 reads CASSLGSSAFF. The CDR3, as DNA: TGTGCCAGCAGCTTAGGGTCAAGTGCTTTCTTT.

The DNA of the CDR3 is TGTGCCAGTAGTGGGCCCAGTAGAGGTGGGGCCAACGTCCTGACTTTC. Protein product: CASSGPSRGGANVLTF. V and J are TRBV19 and TRBJ2-6; D gene unclear. Per germline, CDR1 LNHDA and CDR2 SQIVND (reference sequence). V lost 5 bases and J 3 bases, leaving 14 bases between the germline ends. There are 16 residues in the CDR3.

Comments on this clone: Other DNA sequences from this sample encode an identical CDR3 as well. The rearrangement links TRBV7-9 to TRBJ2-2; D gene ambiguous. Trimming shortened V by 5 bases and J by 4 bases, and 5 bases separated the two germline ends. The CDR3 length is 12 residues. Germline CDR1 reads SEHNR; CDR2 reads FQNEAQ (reference sequence). Here the CDR3 reads CASSLATGELFF. CDR3 nucleotides: TGTGCCAGCAGCCTGGCCACCGGGGAGCTGTTTTTT.

As for this clone: The same CDR3 also results from other DNA sequences found in this sample. The rearrangement links TRBV28 to TRBJ2-1, with no clear D. Germline-derived CDR1 and CDR2 are MDHEN and SYDVKM. V lost 6 bases and J 1 base, leaving 1 base between the germline ends. The CDR3 has 11 residues. CDR3 DNA sequence: TGTGCCAGCAGGTCCTACAATGAGCAGTTCTTC. Encoded protein: CASRSYNEQFF.

This clone was detected only once. CDR3 protein: CASSYLQVNEQFF. As DNA, the CDR3 is TGTGCCAGCAGTTACTTACAGGTCAATGAGCAGTTCTTC. The V and J genes are TRBV6-5 and TRBJ2-1; D may be TRBD1 (5 bases). Deletions cut 1 base from V and 6 bases from J, with 7 bases between. Germline CDR1 MNHEY, CDR2 SVGAGI. The CDR3 has 13 amino acids.

The rearrangement links TRBV29-1 to TRBJ2-1; 12 bases fit TRBD2. Unmatched junction bases numbered 6, after V lost 2 bases and J lost 4 bases. This CDR3 spans 16 amino acids. Germline CDR1 is SQVTM and CDR2 is ANQGSEA. The CDR3 DNA sequence: TGCAGCGTTGAACCCACTCTAGCGGGGGGGTACAATGAGCAGTTCTTC. Its translation is CSVEPTLAGGYNEQFF.

The V call is TRBV28, the J call TRBJ1-6; 9 bases map to TRBD1. CDR3 length equals 16 residues. Germline V lookup: CDR1 MDHEN, CDR2 SYDVKM. J gave up 3 bases and V 2 bases, and 2 bases lay outside the gene matches. The CDR3 nucleotides are TGTGCCAGCAGTTTAATGGGACAGGGCTATAATTCACCCCTCCACTTT. Protein product: CASSLMGQGYNSPLHF.

This chain joins TRBV19 and TRBJ2-1; either TRBD1 or TRBD2 may supply D (6 bases each). This CDR3 contains 15 residues. Germline CDR1 reads LNHDA; CDR2 reads SQIVND (reference sequence). V dropped 2 bases and J dropped 7 bases, with 15 bases sitting between them. CDR3 sequence: CASSIWGAPGNEQFF. CDR3 nucleotides: TGTGCCAGTAGTATATGGGGGGCCCCTGGGAATGAGCAGTTCTTC.

The chain joins TRBV9 to TRBJ1-1; D not resolved. In germline, CDR1 is SGDLS, CDR2 YYNGEE. This CDR3 contains 13 residues. V was cut by 4 bases and J by 5 bases, with 12 bases left in between. CDR3 DNA: TGTGCCAGCAGCCCTCCGGTTGGGACTGAAGCTTTCTTT. Protein product: CASSPPVGTEAFF. The full variable domain, completed using reference TRBV9 and TRBJ1-1, is DSGVTQTPKHLITATGQRVTLRCSPRSGDLSVYWYQQSLDQGLQFLIQYYNGEERAKGNILERFSAQQFPDLHSELNLSSLELGDSALYFCASSPPVGTEAFFGQGTRLTVV.

This chain connects TRBV13 to TRBJ1-4; TRBD1 might be the D (6 bases). The CDR3 loop spans 15 amino acids. Germline V gives CDR1 PRHDT, CDR2 FYEKMQ (reference sequence). Trimming took off 5 bases at V and 3 bases at J, with 13 bases between the two ends. The DNA for the CDR3 is TGTGCCAGCAGCGCCCGGACAGCGGCTAATGAAAAACTGTTTTTT. Translation: CASSARTAANEKLFF. The variable domain in full, with the rest retrieved from reference TRBV13 and TRBJ1-4, is AAGVIQSPRHLIKEKRETATLKCYPIPRHDTVYWYQQGPGQDPQFLISFYEKMQSDKGSIPDRFSAQQFSDYHSELNMSSLELGDSALYFCASSARTAANEKLFFGSGTQLSVL.

The V gene is TRBV18, the J gene TRBJ2-7; 7 nucleotides match TRBD1. The V and J ends lost 4 bases and 0 bases, in that order; junction bases with no gene match: 3. Germline assignment: CDR1 KGHSH and CDR2 LQKENI. The length of the CDR3 is 14 residues. CDR3 DNA sequence: TGTGCCAGCTCACTGACAGGGTACTCCTACGAGCAGTACTTC. Translation gives CASSLTGYSYEQYF.

This clone was picked up a small number of times. The rearrangement links TRBV6-6 to TRBJ1-5; D gene uncertain. The germline gives CDR1 MNHNY, CDR2 SVGAGI (reference sequence). The CDR3 extends over 13 amino acids. The V gene lost 2 bases and the J gene lost 5 bases, with 7 bases spanning the gap. The CDR3 spells CASSYEYDQPQHF. For the CDR3, the DNA is TGTGCCAGCAGTTACGAGTATGATCAGCCCCAGCATTTT.

The rearrangement joins TRBV5-1 to TRBJ2-5; D possibly corresponds to TRBD1 (5 bases). CDR1 and CDR2 (germline): SGHRS, YFSETQ. The CDR3 spans 15 residues. The V gene lost 4 bases and the J gene lost 5 bases, with 18 bases spanning the gap. The CDR3 is CASSLGPLGLETQYF. The CDR3 DNA reads as TGCGCCAGCAGCCTAGGACCCCTGGGGCTTGAGACCCAGTACTTC. Based on the CDR3 plus reference TRBV5-1 and TRBJ2-5, the full variable domain is KAGVTQTPRYLIKTRGQQVTLSCSPISGHRSVSWYQQTPGQGLQFLFEYFSETQRNKGNFPGRFSGRQFSNSRSEMNVSTLELGDSALYLCASSLGPLGLETQYFGPGTRLLVL.

The chain couples TRBV27 to TRBJ2-7; the D gene could be TRBD1 or TRBD2 (5 bases each). The CDR3 totals 16 residues. Germline CDR1 is MNHEY and CDR2 is SMNVEV (reference sequence). The V and J ends lost 3 bases and 2 bases respectively, with 17 bases between them. The CDR3, as DNA: TGTGCCAGCAGTTTCACGTTCGTTCGGGGCACCTACGAGCAGTACTTC. It codes for CASSFTFVRGTYEQYF.

This clone turned up a few times. The J gene is TRBJ2-1, the V gene TRBV27; D possibly corresponds to TRBD2 (5 bases). CDR1 is MNHEY and CDR2 is SMNVEV in the germline V gene (reference sequence). V was pared by 5 bases and J by 7 bases, with 12 bases between. The length of the CDR3 is 13 residues. The CDR3 DNA follows: TGTGCCAGCAGTCCAGGAGGAAGAAATGAGCAGTTCTTC. This translates into CASSPGGRNEQFF.

V gene TRBV28 combines with J gene TRBJ2-5; D call uncertain. Germline CDR1 and CDR2: MDHEN and SYDVKM. The CDR3 is made up of 11 amino acids. The V and J ends lost 6 bases and 7 bases respectively, with 9 bases between them. The DNA for the CDR3 is TGTGCCAGCAGCATCCTGGTGACCCAGTACTTC. The encoded protein is CASSILVTQYF.